A selection of T cell receptor beta chains follows, all from one sample in a study of blood T cells in healthy people across ages. TCRdb used MiXCR to reprocess the 5' RACE reads, holding one entry per CDR3 protein. The data contain around 1.5 million distinct CDR3 sequences, around 36% of them singletons. The material sequenced was blood. These TCRs come from a woman in her 30s in good health. The CDR3 runs from the conserved cysteine through the conserved F or W. The D gene is left open where the match is weak. Expanded clones get a size class; other rows say once, few or many, or leave the size out.

d_gene	abundance	v_gene	len	j_gene	CDR3aa	CDR3nt
TRBD1	-	TRBV12-5	13	TRBJ2-1	CACGRTGGNEQFF	TGTGCTTGTGGCCGGACAGGGGGGAATGAGCAGTTCTTC
TRBD2	many	TRBV7-2	12	TRBJ2-5	CASSPRREDQYF	TGTGCCAGCAGCCCAAGACGGGAGGACCAGTACTTC
-	few	TRBV15	14	TRBJ1-4	CATSWTATNEKLFF	TGTGCCACCAGCTGGACAGCAACTAATGAAAAACTGTTTTTT
TRBD1	many	TRBV20-1	18	TRBJ2-4	CSASTGTGGGSAKNIQYF	TGCAGTGCTAGTACCGGGACAGGGGGCGGATCGGCCAAAAACATTCAGTACTTC
-	few	TRBV6-1	15	TRBJ1-1	CASSEILDRNTEAFF	TGTGCCAGCAGCGAAATCTTGGACAGGAACACTGAAGCTTTCTTT
TRBD2	few	TRBV4-1	18	TRBJ2-1	CASSHPSRAGGSYNEQFF	TGCGCCAGCAGCCATCCGAGTCGGGCGGGAGGGTCCTACAATGAGCAGTTCTTC
-	-	TRBV12-3/TRBV12-4	15	TRBJ2-7	CASSFALGSSYEQYF	TGTGCCAGCAGTTTTGCCCTAGGGAGCTCCTACGAGCAGTACTTC
TRBD1	few	TRBV3-1	15	TRBJ2-3	CASRQGASLTDTQYF	TGTGCCAGCAGGCAGGGGGCTAGTCTCACAGATACGCAGTATTTT
TRBD2	-	TRBV27	16	TRBJ2-3	CASSSLRREGVDTQYF	TGTGCCAGCAGTAGCCTTCGGCGGGAGGGTGTAGATACGCAGTATTTT
-	-	TRBV13	17	TRBJ2-2	CASSLETVGSPSGELFF	TGTGCCAGCAGCTTAGAGACAGTCGGCTCCCCGAGCGGGGAGCTGTTTTTT
-	-	TRBV27	14	TRBJ1-1	CASSPRQLVTEAFF	TGTGCCAGCAGTCCCCGACAGTTAGTGACTGAAGCTTTCTTT
-	many	TRBV6-4	13	TRBJ2-3	CASSDASTDTQYF	TGTGCCAGCAGTGATGCGAGCACAGATACGCAGTATTTT
-	few	TRBV3-1	16	TRBJ2-1	CASSHFIRSSYNEQFF	TGTGCCAGCAGTCACTTCATCCGTAGCTCCTACAATGAGCAGTTCTTC
TRBD1	few	TRBV5-1	15	TRBJ2-7	CASSLGSGGASEQYF	TGCGCCAGCAGCTTGGGGTCAGGGGGAGCCTCCGAGCAGTACTTC
-	-	TRBV20-1	15	TRBJ1-2	CSAREPPGSNYGYTF	TGCAGTGCTAGAGAACCACCGGGATCTAACTATGGCTACACCTTC
-	-	TRBV20-1	13	TRBJ1-2	CSARGKMLDGYTF	TGCAGTGCTAGAGGGAAGATGTTAGATGGCTACACCTTC
-	few	TRBV12-3/TRBV12-4	16	TRBJ2-4	CASSLGLTVAKNIQYF	TGTGCCAGCAGCCTCGGACTAACAGTGGCCAAAAACATTCAGTACTTC
-	-	TRBV4-1	15	TRBJ1-2	CASSLKTGANYGYTF	TGCGCCAGCAGCCTAAAGACAGGAGCTAACTATGGCTACACCTTC
-	many	TRBV10-3	16	TRBJ1-6	CAISEATLRQGSPLHF	TGTGCCATCAGTGAGGCAACACTTCGCCAGGGTTCACCCCTCCACTTT
-	many	TRBV28	13	TRBJ2-7	CATQGSSTYEQYF	TGTGCCACCCAAGGATCGAGCACCTACGAGCAGTACTTC
TRBD1	few	TRBV20-1	15	TRBJ2-5	CSADGTGWGQETQYF	TGCAGTGCTGATGGGACAGGATGGGGACAAGAGACCCAGTACTTC
TRBD1	-	TRBV30	16	TRBJ1-4	CAWSQPGQGGSEKLFF	TGTGCCTGGAGTCAACCGGGACAGGGAGGTAGTGAAAAACTGTTTTTT
-	few	TRBV12-3/TRBV12-4	12	TRBJ2-1	CASSWTLDEQFF	TGTGCCAGCAGCTGGACACTGGATGAGCAGTTCTTC
-	few	TRBV12-3/TRBV12-4	16	TRBJ2-1	CASSSGDRSSYNEQFF	TGTGCCAGCAGTTCGGGAGACAGAAGCTCCTACAATGAGCAGTTCTTC
-	-	TRBV4-1	15	TRBJ2-2	CASSQEGGHGGELFF	TGCGCCAGCAGCCAAGAAGGAGGGCACGGCGGGGAGCTGTTTTTT
-	few	TRBV28	13	TRBJ2-7	CASSLGAKVEQYF	TGTGCCAGCAGTTTAGGGGCCAAGGTCGAGCAGTACTTC
TRBD2	-	TRBV7-9	18	TRBJ2-1	CASSLEHRTSGRYGEQFF	TGTGCCAGCAGCTTAGAACACCGGACTAGCGGGAGATACGGTGAGCAGTTCTTC
-	few	TRBV5-1	14	TRBJ2-2	CASSLEQVAGELFF	TGCGCCAGCAGCTTGGAACAGGTAGCCGGGGAGCTGTTTTTT
TRBD1	-	TRBV12-3/TRBV12-4	13	TRBJ1-2	CASSLTGADGCTF	TGTGCCAGCAGTTTGACAGGGGCGGATGGCTGCACCTTC
-	-	TRBV27	14	TRBJ2-5	CASREHSDQETQYF	TGTGCCAGCAGGGAACACAGCGATCAAGAGACCCAGTACTTC
-	-	TRBV3-1	15	TRBJ1-2	CASSQDLGVPGGYTF	TGTGCCAGCAGCCAAGATTTGGGAGTCCCTGGGGGCTACACCTTC
TRBD1	-	TRBV9	15	TRBJ1-6	CASSATGGDDSPLHF	TGTGCCAGCAGCGCGACAGGGGGGGATGATTCACCCCTCCACTTT
TRBD1	few	TRBV6-5	15	TRBJ2-5	CAGSYDRGRVETQYF	TGTGCCGGCAGTTACGACAGGGGGCGGGTGGAGACCCAGTACTTC
-	few	TRBV27	18	TRBJ2-6	CASSLQVPIVSGANVLTF	TGTGCCAGCAGTTTACAGGTACCTATTGTTTCTGGGGCCAACGTCCTGACTTTC
TRBD2	-	TRBV2	15	TRBJ2-5	CASRNELLARETQYF	TGTGCCAGCAGGAACGAATTACTAGCGCGAGAGACCCAGTACTTC
-	-	TRBV9	15	TRBJ2-7	CASSGGDRGCYEQYF	TGTGCCAGCAGCGGGGGGGACCGAGGGTGCTACGAGCAGTACTTC
TRBD2	-	TRBV3-1	19	TRBJ2-3	CASSQEGGSSSSRTDTQYF	TGTGCCAGCAGCCAAGAGGGAGGGTCTTCATCCTCTCGCACAGATACGCAGTATTTT
TRBD1	-	TRBV14	15	TRBJ2-5	CASSQNRGMIETQYF	TGTGCCAGCAGCCAGAACAGGGGGATGATAGAGACCCAGTACTTC
TRBD2	once	TRBV2	12	TRBJ2-5	CASTLAEETQYF	TGTGCCAGCACACTAGCGGAAGAGACCCAGTACTTC
-	few	TRBV20-1	14	TRBJ1-1	CSVDGGNLNTEAFF	TGCAGTGTGGACGGGGGGAATTTGAACACTGAAGCTTTCTTT
-	few	TRBV7-9	16	TRBJ2-3	CASTSPVQNHTDTQYF	TGTGCCAGCACCTCCCCAGTACAGAATCACACAGATACGCAGTATTTT
TRBD2	few	TRBV28	16	TRBJ2-1	CASTRSSGTPYNEQFF	TGTGCCAGCACCAGATCTAGCGGAACACCTTACAATGAGCAGTTCTTC
TRBD1	many	TRBV2	13	TRBJ1-6	CASSGQGHSPLHF	TGTGCCAGCAGTGGACAGGGTCATTCACCCCTCCACTTT
TRBD2	many	TRBV20-1	14	TRBJ2-7	CSARETSGNYEQYF	TGCAGTGCTAGAGAGACTAGCGGGAATTACGAGCAGTACTTC
-	few	TRBV4-1	15	TRBJ1-2	CASSHPGRGHYGYTF	TGCGCCAGCAGCCATCCGGGCAGGGGACATTATGGCTACACCTTC